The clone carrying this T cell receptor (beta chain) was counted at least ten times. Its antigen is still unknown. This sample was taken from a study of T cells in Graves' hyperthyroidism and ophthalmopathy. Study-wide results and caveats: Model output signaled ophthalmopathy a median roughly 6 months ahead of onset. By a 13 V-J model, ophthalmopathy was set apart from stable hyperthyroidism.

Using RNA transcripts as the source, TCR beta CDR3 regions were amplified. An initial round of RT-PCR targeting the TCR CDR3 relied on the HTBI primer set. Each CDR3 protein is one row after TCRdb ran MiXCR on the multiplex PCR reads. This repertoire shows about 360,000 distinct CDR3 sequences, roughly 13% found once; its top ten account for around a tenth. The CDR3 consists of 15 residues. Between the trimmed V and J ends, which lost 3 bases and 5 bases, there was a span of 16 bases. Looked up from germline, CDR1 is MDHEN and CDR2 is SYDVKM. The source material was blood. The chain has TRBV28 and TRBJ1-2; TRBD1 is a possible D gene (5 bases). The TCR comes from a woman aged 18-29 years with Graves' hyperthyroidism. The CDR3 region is CASSFPPGPLYGYTF. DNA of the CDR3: TGTGCCAGCAGTTTCCCGCCGGGGCCCCTATATGGCTACACCTTC.